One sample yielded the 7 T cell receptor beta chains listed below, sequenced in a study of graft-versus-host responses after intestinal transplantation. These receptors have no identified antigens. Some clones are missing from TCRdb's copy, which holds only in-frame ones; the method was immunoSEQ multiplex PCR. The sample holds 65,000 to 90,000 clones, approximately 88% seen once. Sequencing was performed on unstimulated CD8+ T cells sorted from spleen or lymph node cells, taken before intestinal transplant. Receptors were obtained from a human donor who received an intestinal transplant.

The CDR3 loop is CASSQDQQVSNEQFF. CDR3 DNA: TGCGCCAGCAGCCAAGATCAACAGGTCAGCAATGAGCAGTTCTTC. The J gene is TRBJ2-1, the V gene TRBV4-1; weak D call: TRBD1 (5 bases). Germline loops: CDR1 MGHRA, CDR2 YSYEKL. CDR3 length equals 15 residues. V was trimmed by 0 bases and J by 6 bases, leaving 12 bases between them.

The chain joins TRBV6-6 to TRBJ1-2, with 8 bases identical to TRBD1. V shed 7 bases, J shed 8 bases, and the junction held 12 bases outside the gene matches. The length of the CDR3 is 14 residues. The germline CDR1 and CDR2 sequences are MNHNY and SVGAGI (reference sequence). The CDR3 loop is CASTSLQGAGGYTF. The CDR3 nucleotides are TGTGCCAGCACCTCATTGCAGGGGGCGGGAGGCTACACCTTC.

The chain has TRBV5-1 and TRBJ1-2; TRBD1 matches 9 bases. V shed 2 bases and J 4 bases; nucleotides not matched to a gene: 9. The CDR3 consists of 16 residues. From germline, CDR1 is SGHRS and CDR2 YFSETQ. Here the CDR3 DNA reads TGCGCCAGCAGCTTAAACAGGGGGCGCAGCCCCTATGGCTACACCTTC. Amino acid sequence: CASSLNRGRSPYGYTF. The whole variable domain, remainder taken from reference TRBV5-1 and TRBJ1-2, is KAGVTQTPRYLIKTRGQQVTLSCSPISGHRSVSWYQQTPGQGLQFLFEYFSETQRNKGNFPGRFSGRQFSNSRSEMNVSTLELGDSALYLCASSLNRGRSPYGYTFGSGTRLTVV.

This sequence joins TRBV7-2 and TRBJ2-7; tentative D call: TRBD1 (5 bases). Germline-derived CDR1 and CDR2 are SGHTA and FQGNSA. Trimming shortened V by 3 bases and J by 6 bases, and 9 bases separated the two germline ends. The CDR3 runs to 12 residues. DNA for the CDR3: TGTGCCAGCAGCTTCACAGGATTCGAGCAGTACTTC. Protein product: CASSFTGFEQYF. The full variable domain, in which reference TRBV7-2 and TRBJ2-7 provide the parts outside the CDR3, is GAGVSQSPSNKVTEKGKDVELRCDPISGHTALYWYRQSLGQGLEFLIYFQGNSAPDKSGLPSDRFSAERTGGSVSTLTIQRTQQEDSAVYLCASSFTGFEQYFGPGTRLTVT.

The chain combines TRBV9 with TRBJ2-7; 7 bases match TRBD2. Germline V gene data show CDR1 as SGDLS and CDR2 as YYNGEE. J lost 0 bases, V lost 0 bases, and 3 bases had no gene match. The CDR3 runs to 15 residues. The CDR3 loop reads CASSVDGGSSYEQYF. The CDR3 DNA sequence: TGTGCCAGCAGCGTAGACGGGGGGAGCTCCTACGAGCAGTACTTC. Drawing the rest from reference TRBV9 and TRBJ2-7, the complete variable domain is DSGVTQTPKHLITATGQRVTLRCSPRSGDLSVYWYQQSLDQGLQFLIQYYNGEERAKGNILERFSAQQFPDLHSELNLSSLELGDSALYFCASSVDGGSSYEQYFGPGTRLTVT.

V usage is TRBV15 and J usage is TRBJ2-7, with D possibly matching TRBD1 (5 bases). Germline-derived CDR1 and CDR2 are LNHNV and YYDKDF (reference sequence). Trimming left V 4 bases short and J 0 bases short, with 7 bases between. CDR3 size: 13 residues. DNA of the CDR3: TGTGCCACCAGCATCGACAGCTCCTACGAGCAGTACTTC. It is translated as CATSIDSSYEQYF.

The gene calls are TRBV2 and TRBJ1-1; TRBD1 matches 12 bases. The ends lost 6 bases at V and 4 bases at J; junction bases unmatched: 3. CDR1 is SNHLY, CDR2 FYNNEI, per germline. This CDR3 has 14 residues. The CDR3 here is CASRVGQGATEAFF. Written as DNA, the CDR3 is TGTGCCAGCAGGGTGGGACAGGGGGCCACTGAAGCTTTCTTT.